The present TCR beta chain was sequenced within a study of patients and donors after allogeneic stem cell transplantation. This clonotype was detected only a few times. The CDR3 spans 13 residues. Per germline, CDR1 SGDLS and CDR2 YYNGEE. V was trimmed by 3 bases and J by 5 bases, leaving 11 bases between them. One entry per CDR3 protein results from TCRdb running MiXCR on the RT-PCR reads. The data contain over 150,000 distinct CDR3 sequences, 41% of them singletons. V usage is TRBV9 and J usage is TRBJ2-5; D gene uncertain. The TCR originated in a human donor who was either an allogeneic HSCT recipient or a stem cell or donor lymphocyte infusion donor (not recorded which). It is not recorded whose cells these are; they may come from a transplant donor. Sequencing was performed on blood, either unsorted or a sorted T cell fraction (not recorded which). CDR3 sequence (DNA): TGTGCCAGCAGCGAGACTGGTTCGGAGACCCAGTACTTC. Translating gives CASSETGSETQYF. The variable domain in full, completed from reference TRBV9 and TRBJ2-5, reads DSGVTQTPKHLITATGQRVTLRCSPRSGDLSVYWYQQSLDQGLQFLIQYYNGEERAKGNILERFSAQQFPDLHSELNLSSLELGDSALYFCASSETGSETQYFGPGTRLLVL.